This T cell receptor (beta chain) comes out of a study of T-cell memory formation after mild COVID-19 (dated by TCRdb to about 2021). The study in broad terms: TCR sequence clusters from the two donors were found to be largely donor specific. In two donors, T-cell clones that expanded and contracted after mild COVID-19 were tracked by sequencing TCRalpha and TCRbeta repertoires over time. Two young, previously healthy adult volunteers made up the cohort, one male and one female.

On the study overall, not on this receptor specifically: Only two mild cases were covered by the study, and larger cohorts that include severe cases with pre-infection samples were considered necessary. Some responding clones were detected in pre-infection memory, which suggested that pre-existing cross-reactive memory T cells had joined the SARS-CoV-2 response. Contracting CD4+ clones were found mainly in CM and EM memory subsets, while CD8+ clones were enriched in EMRA. Balanced CD4/CD8 phenotypes were observed for clones contracting from day 15 to 85, whereas a bias towards CD4+ was observed for a second wave of clones expanding from day 15 to 37. Whether the second-wave clones peaking on day 37 were SARS-CoV-2 specific was not confirmed.

Ficoll-Paque density gradient centrifugation was used to isolate PBMCs. Reads for this sample came from an Illumina NovaSeq 6000. TCRalpha and TCRbeta cDNA libraries were built by 5'RACE with constant-segment primers, adding sample barcodes and unique molecular identifiers. Trizol reagent was used to extract RNA from every sample. The libraries were amplified in two PCR steps, and the second step added a second sample barcode and Illumina TruSeq adapters. Sequencing of the libraries was done on an Illumina NovaSeq, producing 2 x 150 bp paired-end reads. Regarding the original processing steps: Reads were demultiplexed and collapsed into UMI-guided consensus sequences with migec v1.2.7. Using mixcr v2.1.11, UMI consensuses were aligned to TRA and TRB V and J templates and then assembled into clonotypes. A clonotype was counted as expanded or contracted only when both edgeR and NoisET called the clonotype significant, with the noise models trained on biological replicates. For edgeR calls, the thresholds were a false discovery rate-adjusted p below 0.01 and a log2 fold-change of 1. PCA with hierarchical clustering of max-normalized trajectories of the 1000 most abundant clonotypes was used as exploratory dynamics analysis. Each responding clone was given a CD4 or CD8 phenotype based on the CD4+ and CD8+ repertoires, which had been sequenced separately. Starting from the raw public reads, TCRdb applied fastp trimming at Q25, assembled clones with MiXCR and retained in-frame beta chains. Each CDR3 protein appears once, grouped with its most common genes and DNA. These V and J calls rely on TCRdb rather than the paper's analysis. The sample has about 350,000 distinct CDR3 sequences on record, around 15% of them singletons. The leading ten clones occupy about 24% of the sample.

Reading from cysteine to phenylalanine, the CDR3 counts 12 amino acids. The read is trimmed to its CDR3 DNA, 36 bases read in frame from base 1. V is reduced by 2 bases and J by 10 bases, leaving a spacing of 9 bases between them. This clonotype has just a few counts. Its antigen is currently not known. No base-level quality is on record; no much larger clone is a single base apart. The specimen was PBMCs or a T cell subset sorted from them (not recorded which). This chain joins TRBV12-3 or TRBV12-4 to TRBJ1-5; too little of a D gene remains to name it. This receptor was obtained from a man aged 18 to 30 who had mild COVID-19 (a few samples of this study predate the infection). The sample titles of this study are shuffled in the database, so cell type and time point are left out; the donor was told from shared clones. CDR3 loop: CASSLLGSPQHF. The DNA is TGTGCCAGCAGTTTACTTGGGTCTCCCCAGCATTTT.